The entry below describes one TCR beta chain. Profiled with immunoSEQ multiplex PCR; TCRdb holds only in-frame clones, not every one. The table has over 70,000 clones, approximately 95% seen once; the top ten hold roughly 0.35%. This CDR3 is 14 amino acids long. CDR1 and CDR2 (germline): MDHEN, SYDVKM. Trimming took 10 bases from V and 4 from J, leaving 17 bases between them. This sample stems from a study of technical replicates of blood from a few donors. The rearrangement links TRBV28 to TRBJ2-4; a possible D gene is TRBD1 (5 bases). The origin of this receptor is a human donor in good health. The sample consisted of T cells isolated from PBMCs. This CDR3 reads CATNPGQGKNIQYF. CDR3 DNA: TGTGCCACAAATCCCGGGCAGGGAAAAAACATTCAGTACTTC.